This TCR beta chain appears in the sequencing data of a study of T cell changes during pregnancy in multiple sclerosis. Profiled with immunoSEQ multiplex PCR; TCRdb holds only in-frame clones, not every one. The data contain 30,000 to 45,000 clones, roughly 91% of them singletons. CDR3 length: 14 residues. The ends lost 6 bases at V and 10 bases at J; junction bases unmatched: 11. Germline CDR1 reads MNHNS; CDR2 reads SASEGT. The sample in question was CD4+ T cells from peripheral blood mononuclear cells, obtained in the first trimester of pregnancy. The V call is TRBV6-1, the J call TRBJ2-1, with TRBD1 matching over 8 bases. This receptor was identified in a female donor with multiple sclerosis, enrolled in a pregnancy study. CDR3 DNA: TGTGCCAGCAGGGGGGGACAGGCCAAATGGGAGCAGTTCTTC. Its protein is CASRGGQAKWEQFF.